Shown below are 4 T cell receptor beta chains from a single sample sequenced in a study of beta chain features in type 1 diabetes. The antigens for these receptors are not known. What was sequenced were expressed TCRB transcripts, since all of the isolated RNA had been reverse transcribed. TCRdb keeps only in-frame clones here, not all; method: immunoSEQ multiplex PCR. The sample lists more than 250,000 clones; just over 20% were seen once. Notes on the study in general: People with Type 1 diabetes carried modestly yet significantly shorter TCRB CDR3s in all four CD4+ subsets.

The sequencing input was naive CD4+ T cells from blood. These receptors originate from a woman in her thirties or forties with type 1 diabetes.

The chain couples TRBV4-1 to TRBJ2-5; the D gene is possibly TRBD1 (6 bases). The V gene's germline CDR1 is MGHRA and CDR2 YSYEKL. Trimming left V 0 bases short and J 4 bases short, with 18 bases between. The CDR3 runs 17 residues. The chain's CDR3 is CASSQEIPSGAPETQYF. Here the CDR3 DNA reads TGCGCCAGCAGCCAAGAAATCCCCTCAGGGGCCCCAGAGACCCAGTACTTC.

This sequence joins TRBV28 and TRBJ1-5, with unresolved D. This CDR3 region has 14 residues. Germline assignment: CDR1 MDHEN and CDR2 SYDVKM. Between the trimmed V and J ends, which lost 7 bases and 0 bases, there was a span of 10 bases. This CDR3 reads CASTVPYSNQPQHF. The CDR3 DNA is TGTGCCAGCACCGTCCCTTATAGCAATCAGCCCCAGCATTTT.

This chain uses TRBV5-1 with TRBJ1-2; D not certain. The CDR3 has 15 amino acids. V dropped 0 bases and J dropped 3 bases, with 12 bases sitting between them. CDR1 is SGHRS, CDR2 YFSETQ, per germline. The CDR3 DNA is TGCGCCAGCAGCTTGGGTGGAGGGCCCGACTATGGCTACACCTTC. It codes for CASSLGGGPDYGYTF. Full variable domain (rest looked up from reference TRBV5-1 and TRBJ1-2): KAGVTQTPRYLIKTRGQQVTLSCSPISGHRSVSWYQQTPGQGLQFLFEYFSETQRNKGNFPGRFSGRQFSNSRSEMNVSTLELGDSALYLCASSLGGGPDYGYTFGSGTRLTVV.

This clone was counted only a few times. The CDR3 reads CASSSLGGFQYF. The CDR3 DNA reads as TGTGCCAGCAGTTCCCTCGGGGGGTTTCAGTACTTC. The chain combines TRBV27 with TRBJ2-4, with TRBD2 identical over 7 bases. The ends lost 4 bases at V and 11 bases at J; junction bases unmatched: 5. CDR1 and CDR2 (germline): MNHEY, SMNVEV (reference sequence). The CDR3 is made up of 12 amino acids.